The rows below give T cell receptor beta chains drawn from one sample of a study of CD4 T cells in relation to SARS-CoV-2 and coronaviruses. This table comes from immunoSEQ multiplex PCR, and its TCRdb copy is limited to in-frame clones, with some not included. This table holds about 64,000 clones, about 95% found once. Sample: naive CD4+ T cells from PBMCs. These receptors were collected from a human donor in good health. The CDR3 runs from the conserved cysteine through the conserved F or W. D genes are given only for firm matches. The size field is filled for only some rows; it gives once, few, many or a size class.

v_gene	len	abundance	j_gene	d_gene	CDR3aa	CDR3nt
TRBV18	14	.	TRBJ1-5	.	CASSPLAVDQPQHF	TGTGCCAGCTCACCACTCGCGGTTGATCAGCCCCAGCATTTT
TRBV21-1	15	.	TRBJ2-5	.	CASRGDRVCWETQYF	TGTGCCAGCAGGGGGGACAGGGTTTGTTGGGAGACCCAGTACTTC
TRBV7-8	16	.	TRBJ2-4	TRBD2	CASSRRGGAGGDIQYF	TGTGCCAGCAGCCGACGCGGCGGAGCGGGAGGAGACATTCAGTACTTC
TRBV30	14	.	TRBJ1-1	.	CAWAKTPVNTEAFF	TGTGCCTGGGCTAAGACGCCAGTGAACACTGAAGCTTTCTTT
TRBV7-3	16	.	TRBJ2-2	.	CASSPMTGEGTGELFF	TGTGCCAGCAGCCCGATGACAGGGGAGGGCACCGGGGAGCTGTTTTTT
TRBV24-1	15	.	TRBJ2-2	.	CATSPVGSKTGELFF	TGTGCCACCAGCCCTGTAGGGTCTAAGACCGGGGAGCTGTTTTTT
TRBV9	15	.	TRBJ1-1	.	CASSPESRWSTEAFF	TGTGCCAGCAGCCCAGAATCTCGGTGGAGCACTGAAGCTTTCTTT
TRBV7-9	17	.	TRBJ1-4	.	CASSLGAGPVEDEKLFF	TGTGCCAGCAGCTTAGGGGCCGGCCCGGTCGAGGATGAAAAACTGTTTTTT
TRBV5-1	15	few	TRBJ2-2	.	CASSLVEQPTGELFF	TGCGCCAGCAGCTTGGTTGAACAGCCCACCGGGGAGCTGTTTTTT
TRBV3-1/TRBV3-2	16	.	TRBJ2-5	.	CASSHRRGGGQETQYF	TGTGCCAGCAGCCATCGTCGCGGAGGGGGGCAAGAGACCCAGTACTTC
TRBV4-1	13	.	TRBJ1-2	.	CASSHRGDNGYTF	TGCGCCAGCAGCCACCGGGGTGACAATGGCTACACCTTC
TRBV11-3	15	.	TRBJ2-5	TRBD2	CASSLTSGRGETQYF	TGTGCCAGCAGCTTAACTAGCGGGAGGGGAGAGACCCAGTACTTC
TRBV7-2	13	.	TRBJ1-1	.	CASSLSLNTEAFF	TGTGCCAGCAGCTTGTCCCTGAACACTGAAGCTTTCTTT
TRBV7-3	17	.	TRBJ2-1	TRBD2	CASSLMSGSGRENEQFF	TGTGCCAGCAGCTTAATGTCGGGAAGCGGGAGGGAAAATGAGCAGTTCTTC
TRBV7-9	14	.	TRBJ2-7	.	CASSPTGTPYEQYF	TGTGCCAGCAGCCCTACCGGGACACCCTACGAGCAGTACTTC
TRBV2	13	.	TRBJ2-5	.	CASKPGREETQYF	TGTGCCAGCAAGCCTGGGCGAGAAGAGACCCAGTACTTC
TRBV3-1/TRBV3-2	14	.	TRBJ2-5	TRBD2	CASSQSGGGETQYF	TGTGCCAGCAGCCAGAGCGGGGGGGGAGAGACCCAGTACTTC
TRBV14	16	.	TRBJ2-1	TRBD2	CASSSFAGELYNEQFF	TGTGCCAGCAGCTCCTTTGCGGGAGAGCTCTACAATGAGCAGTTCTTC
TRBV5-6	11	.	TRBJ2-7	.	CASSVAYEQYF	TGTGCCAGCAGCGTGGCCTACGAGCAGTACTTC
TRBV24-1	16	.	TRBJ2-3	TRBD2	CATSDFAAGGSDTQYF	TGTGCCACCAGTGATTTTGCCGCGGGAGGGTCAGATACGCAGTATTTT
TRBV11-3	12	.	TRBJ2-1	.	CASSLQGREQFF	TGTGCCAGCAGCTTACAGGGTAGGGAGCAGTTCTTC
TRBV4-1	19	.	TRBJ2-5	TRBD2	CASSQEGSGRTGKRETQYF	TGCGCCAGCAGCCAAGAGGGTAGCGGGAGGACCGGAAAGAGGGAGACCCAGTACTTC
TRBV5-4	17	.	TRBJ1-4	.	CASSPEPNREVNEKLFF	TGTGCCAGCAGCCCGGAACCGAACAGGGAAGTGAATGAAAAACTGTTTTTT
TRBV6-5	14	.	TRBJ2-3	.	CASRGRFSLDTQYF	TGTGCCAGCAGAGGACGGTTTTCCTTAGATACGCAGTATTTT
TRBV25-1	14	.	TRBJ1-2	TRBD1	CASSEGQGLNGYTF	TGTGCCAGCAGTGAAGGACAGGGGCTTAATGGCTACACCTTC
TRBV6-2/TRBV6-3	15	.	TRBJ2-7	TRBD2	CASNPGGGRDYEQYF	TGTGCCAGCAACCCTGGGGGAGGGAGGGACTACGAGCAGTACTTC